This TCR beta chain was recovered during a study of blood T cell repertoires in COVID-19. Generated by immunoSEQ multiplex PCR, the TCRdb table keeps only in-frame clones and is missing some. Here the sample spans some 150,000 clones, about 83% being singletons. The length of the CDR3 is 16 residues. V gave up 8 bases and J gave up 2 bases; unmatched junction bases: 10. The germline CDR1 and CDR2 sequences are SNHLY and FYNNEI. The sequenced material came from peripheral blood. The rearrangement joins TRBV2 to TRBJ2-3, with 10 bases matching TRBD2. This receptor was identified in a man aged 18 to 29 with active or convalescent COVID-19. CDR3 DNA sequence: TGTGCCAGCCAAATTACTAGCGGGGCCCCCACAGATACGCAGTATTTT. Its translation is CASQITSGAPTDTQYF.